Listed below are T cell receptor beta chains from one sample, sequenced in a study of cytomegalovirus exposure and HLA in healthy donors. Sequencing was performed with immunoSEQ multiplex PCR; in TCRdb, only in-frame clones are kept and a portion is missing. This table has around 200,000 clones, around 82% appearing once. The specimen sequenced was PBMCs. Receptor source: a woman between 18 and 29 years old in good health and CMV-seropositive. Each CDR3 is given with its conserved first and last residue. The order of the fields is J gene, clone size, V gene, D gene, CDR3 DNA, CDR3 protein. A D gene is named only where the DNA matches it firmly. Clone size is not always given. Where it is, it says once, few, many or a class for expanded clones.

J: TRBJ2-1; size: .; V: TRBV9; D: .; DNA: TGTGCCAGCAGCACGGGTTTCAATGAGCAGTTCTTC; CDR3: CASSTGFNEQFF
J: TRBJ2-3; size: .; V: TRBV5-1; D: TRBD2; DNA: TGCGCCAGCAGCTCAACTAGCGGGGGGACGTCAGATACGCAGTATTTT; CDR3: CASSSTSGGTSDTQYF
J: TRBJ2-7; size: once; V: TRBV7-9; D: TRBD1; DNA: TGTGCCAGCAGCTATCCGGGACAGGGGAAAATCGAGCAGTACTTC; CDR3: CASSYPGQGKIEQYF
J: TRBJ2-3; size: .; V: TRBV6-5; D: .; DNA: TGTGCCAGCAGCTCCCGCAGGGATGATACGCAGTATTTT; CDR3: CASSSRRDDTQYF
J: TRBJ2-7; size: .; V: TRBV28; D: TRBD2; DNA: TGTGCCAGCAGTTTACTAGCGGGGGGCCCCTACGAGCAGTACTTC; CDR3: CASSLLAGGPYEQYF
J: TRBJ1-3; size: .; V: TRBV6-5; D: .; DNA: TGTGCCAGCAGTTATGAGGTCGGAAACACCATATATTTT; CDR3: CASSYEVGNTIYF
J: TRBJ1-2; size: few; V: TRBV28; D: .; DNA: TGTGCCAGCATTGCCCCAGGGGAGCCTAACTATGGCTACACCTTC; CDR3: CASIAPGEPNYGYTF
J: TRBJ1-6; size: many; V: TRBV11-2; D: .; DNA: TGTGCCAGCAGTCAGCGTGATGATTCACCCCTCCACTTT; CDR3: CASSQRDDSPLHF
J: TRBJ2-3; size: once; V: TRBV4-1; D: TRBD2; DNA: TGCGCCAGCAGCCATAAAGCGGGGGGTGCAGATACGCAGTATTTT; CDR3: CASSHKAGGADTQYF
J: TRBJ2-2; size: .; V: TRBV28; D: TRBD1; DNA: TGTGCCAGCAGTTACCGGGACAGGGGTATATTTTCGGACACCGGGGAGCTGTTTTTT; CDR3: CASSYRDRGIFSDTGELFF
J: TRBJ1-5; size: .; V: TRBV18; D: .; DNA: TGTGCCAGCTCCCTCGGGGGGCAGCCCCAGCATTTT; CDR3: CASSLGGQPQHF
J: TRBJ1-6; size: .; V: TRBV27; D: .; DNA: TGTGCCAGCAGTTTGGGGGCCTTGATGTATTCACCCCTCCACTTT; CDR3: CASSLGALMYSPLHF
J: TRBJ1-4; size: .; V: TRBV5-6; D: .; DNA: TGTGCCAGCAGCACCGGCCCTGCGGCAGCTAATGAAAAACTGTTTTTT; CDR3: CASSTGPAAANEKLFF
J: TRBJ1-6; size: .; V: TRBV18; D: .; DNA: TGTGCCAGCTCACGGCAGGGAAGCTCCTATAATTCACCCCTCCACTTT; CDR3: CASSRQGSSYNSPLHF
J: TRBJ1-6; size: .; V: TRBV6-5; D: .; DNA: TGTGCCAGCAGTTTGATTGGGAGGTCACCCCTCCACTTT; CDR3: CASSLIGRSPLHF
J: TRBJ1-2; size: .; V: TRBV6-5; D: .; DNA: TGTGCCAGCAGTCAACGGGGGGACAAAGGCTACACCTTC; CDR3: CASSQRGDKGYTF
J: TRBJ1-4; size: once; V: TRBV10-1; D: .; DNA: TGCGCCAGCAGTAGACAGGTTAATGAAAAACTGTTTTTT; CDR3: CASSRQVNEKLFF